This T cell receptor beta chain came from a study of tumor-infiltrating lymphocytes in primary liver carcinoma. Investigators took RNA and DNA out together from about 21-30 mg of unsorted bulk tissue. Patients' primary liver carcinoma was surgically resected. Study outcomes and limitations: Between tumor regions, pairs overlapped more than tumor-adjacent and tumor-blood pairs did. Only about 8-25% of top clones were detected in all five tumor regions.

This CDR3 comprises 14 residues. The germline CDR1 and CDR2 sequences are SGHAT and FQNNGV. The ends were cut back, 7 bases at V and 8 bases at J, with 17 bases in the middle. With a constant-region primer, TCR beta cDNA was made from about 0.55 ug of total RNA. Libraries covering TCR beta were generated through three nested multiplex PCR rounds (using a slightly modified ARM-PCR). The first two PCR rounds used TRBV1-TRBV30 forward primers with a C-beta reverse primer, nine to eleven cycles each. TCRdb passed the multiplex PCR reads through MiXCR, listing each CDR3 protein once. The repertoire consists of about 74,000 distinct CDR3 sequences, with over 60% occurring once and the leading ten covering around a quarter. Comment on this clonotype: No antigen is known for it.

The chain couples TRBV11-2 to TRBJ1-4; tentatively, D is TRBD1 (5 bases). Material: liver tumor tissue from sampling region 4. Specified subset: tumor region T4, right-lateral pole. This TCR derives from a man aged 40-49 years with primary liver carcinoma and hepatitis B virus infection. The CDR3, as DNA: TGTGCCAGCAACTTTGAGATTGGGGACGAAAAACTGTTTTTT. It specifies CASNFEIGDEKLFF.